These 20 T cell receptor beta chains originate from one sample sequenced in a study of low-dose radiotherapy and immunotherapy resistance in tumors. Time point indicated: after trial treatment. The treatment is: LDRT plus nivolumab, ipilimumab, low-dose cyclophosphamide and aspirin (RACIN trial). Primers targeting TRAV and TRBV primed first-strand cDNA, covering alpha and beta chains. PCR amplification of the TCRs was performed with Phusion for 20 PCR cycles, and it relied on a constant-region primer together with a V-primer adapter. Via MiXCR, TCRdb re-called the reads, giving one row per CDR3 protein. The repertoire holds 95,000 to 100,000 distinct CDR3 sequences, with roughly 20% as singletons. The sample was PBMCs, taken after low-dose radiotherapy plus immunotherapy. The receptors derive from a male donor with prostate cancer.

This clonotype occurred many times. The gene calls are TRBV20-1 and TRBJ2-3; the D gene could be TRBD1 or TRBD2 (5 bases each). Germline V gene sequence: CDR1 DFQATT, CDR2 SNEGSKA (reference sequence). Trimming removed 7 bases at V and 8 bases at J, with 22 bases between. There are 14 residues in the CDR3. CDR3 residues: CSGAESGGDSTQYF. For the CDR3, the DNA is TGCAGTGGGGCCGAGTCTGGGGGAGACTCTACGCAGTATTTT.

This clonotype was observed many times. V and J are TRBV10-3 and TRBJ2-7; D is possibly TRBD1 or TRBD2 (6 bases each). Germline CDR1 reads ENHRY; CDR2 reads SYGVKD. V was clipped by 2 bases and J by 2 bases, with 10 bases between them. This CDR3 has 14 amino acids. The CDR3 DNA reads TGTGCCATCAGTGAGCCCGGGGGCCCCTACGAGCAGTACTTC. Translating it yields CAISEPGGPYEQYF.

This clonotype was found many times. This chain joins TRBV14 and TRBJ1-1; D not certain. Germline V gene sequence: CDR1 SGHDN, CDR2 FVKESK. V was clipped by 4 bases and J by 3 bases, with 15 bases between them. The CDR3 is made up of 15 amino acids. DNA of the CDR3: TGTGCCAGCAGCCCGTCGGACCGGAGGGACACTGAAGCTTTCTTT. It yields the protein CASSPSDRRDTEAFF. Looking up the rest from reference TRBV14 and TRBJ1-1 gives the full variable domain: EAGVTQFPSHSVIEKGQTVTLRCDPISGHDNLYWYRRVMGKEIKFLLHFVKESKQDESGMPNNRFLAERTGGTYSTLKVQPAELEDSGVYFCASSPSDRRDTEAFFGQGTRLTVV.

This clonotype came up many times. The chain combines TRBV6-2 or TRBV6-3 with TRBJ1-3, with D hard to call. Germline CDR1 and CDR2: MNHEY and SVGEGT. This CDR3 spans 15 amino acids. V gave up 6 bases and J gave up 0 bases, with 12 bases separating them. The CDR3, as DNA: TGTGCCAGCAGCTTGGACTGGAGCTCTGGAAACACCATATATTTT. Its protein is CASSLDWSSGNTIYF.

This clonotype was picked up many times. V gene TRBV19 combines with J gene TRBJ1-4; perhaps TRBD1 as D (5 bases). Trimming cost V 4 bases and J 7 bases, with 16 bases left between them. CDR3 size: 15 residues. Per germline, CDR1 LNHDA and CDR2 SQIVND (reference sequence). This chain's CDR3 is CASSTRGRGGEKLFF. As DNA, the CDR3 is TGTGCCAGTAGTACCCGAGGACGGGGCGGTGAAAAACTGTTTTTT.

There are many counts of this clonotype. The CDR3 loop is CSARGSGGGYNEQFF. The CDR3 DNA sequence: TGCAGTGCTAGAGGTAGCGGGGGCGGGTACAATGAGCAGTTCTTC. The rearrangement uses TRBV20-1 and TRBJ2-1, with TRBD2 identical over 9 bases. This CDR3 contains 15 residues. Germline trimming cut 1 base from V and 4 bases from J; bases unmatched to any gene: 5. Germline values: CDR1 DFQATT, CDR2 SNEGSKA (reference sequence).

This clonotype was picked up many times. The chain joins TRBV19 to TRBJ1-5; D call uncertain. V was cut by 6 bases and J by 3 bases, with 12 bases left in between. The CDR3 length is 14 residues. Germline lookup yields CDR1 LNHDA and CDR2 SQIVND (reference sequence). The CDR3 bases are TGTGCCAGTAGGACTACAGCATCCAATCAGCCCCAGCATTTT. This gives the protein CASRTTASNQPQHF.

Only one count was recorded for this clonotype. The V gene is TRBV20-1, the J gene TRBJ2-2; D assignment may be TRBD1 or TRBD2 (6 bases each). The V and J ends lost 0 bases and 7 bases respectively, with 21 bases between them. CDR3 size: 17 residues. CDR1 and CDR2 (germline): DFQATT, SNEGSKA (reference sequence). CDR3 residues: CSARDRGRSGGGGELFF. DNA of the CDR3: TGCAGTGCTAGAGATCGGGGGCGCTCTGGAGGGGGCGGGGAGCTGTTTTTT.

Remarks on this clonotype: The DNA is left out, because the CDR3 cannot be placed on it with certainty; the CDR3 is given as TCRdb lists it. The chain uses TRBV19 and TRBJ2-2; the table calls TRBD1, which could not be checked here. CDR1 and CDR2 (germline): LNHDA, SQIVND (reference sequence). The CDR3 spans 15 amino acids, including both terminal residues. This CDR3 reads CASSTQGKHRGAVFF.

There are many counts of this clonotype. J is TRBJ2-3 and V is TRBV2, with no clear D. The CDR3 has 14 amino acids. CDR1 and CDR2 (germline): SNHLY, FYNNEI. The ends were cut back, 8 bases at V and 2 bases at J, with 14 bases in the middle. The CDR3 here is CASVRYSNTDTQYF. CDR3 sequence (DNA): TGTGCCAGCGTCAGGTACAGCAACACAGATACGCAGTATTTT. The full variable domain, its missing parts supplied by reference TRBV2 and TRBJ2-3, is EPEVTQTPSHQVTQMGQEVILRCVPISNHLYFYWYRQILGQKVEFLVSFYNNEISEKSEIFDDQFSVERPDGSNFTLKIRSTKLEDSAMYFCASVRYSNTDTQYFGPGTRLTVL.

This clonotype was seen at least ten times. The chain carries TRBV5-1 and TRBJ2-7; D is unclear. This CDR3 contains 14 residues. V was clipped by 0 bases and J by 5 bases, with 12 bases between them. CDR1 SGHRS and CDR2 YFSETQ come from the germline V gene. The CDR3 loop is CASSLEGLTNEQYF. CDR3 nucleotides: TGCGCCAGCAGCTTGGAAGGGCTTACAAACGAGCAGTACTTC.

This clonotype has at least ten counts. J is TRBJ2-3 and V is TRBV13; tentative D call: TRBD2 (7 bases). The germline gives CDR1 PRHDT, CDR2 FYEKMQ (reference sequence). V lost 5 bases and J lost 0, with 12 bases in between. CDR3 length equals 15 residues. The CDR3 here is CASSPGGLSTDTQYF. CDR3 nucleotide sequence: TGTGCCAGCAGCCCCGGGGGGCTTAGCACAGATACGCAGTATTTT. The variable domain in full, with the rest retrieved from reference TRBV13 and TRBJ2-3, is AAGVIQSPRHLIKEKRETATLKCYPIPRHDTVYWYQQGPGQDPQFLISFYEKMQSDKGSIPDRFSAQQFSDYHSELNMSSLELGDSALYFCASSPGGLSTDTQYFGPGTRLTVL.

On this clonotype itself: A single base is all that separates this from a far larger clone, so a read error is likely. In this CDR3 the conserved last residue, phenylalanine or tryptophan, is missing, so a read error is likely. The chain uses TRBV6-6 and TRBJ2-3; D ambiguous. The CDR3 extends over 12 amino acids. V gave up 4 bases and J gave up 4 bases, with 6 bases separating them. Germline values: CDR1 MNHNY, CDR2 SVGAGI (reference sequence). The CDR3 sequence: CASSFDSDTQYS. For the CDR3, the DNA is TGTGCCAGCAGTTTTGACTCAGATACGCAGTATTCT.

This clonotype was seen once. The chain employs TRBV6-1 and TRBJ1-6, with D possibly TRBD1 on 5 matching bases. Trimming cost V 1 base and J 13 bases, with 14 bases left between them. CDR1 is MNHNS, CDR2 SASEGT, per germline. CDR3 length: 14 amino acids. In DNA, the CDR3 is TGTGCCAGCAGTGAAGTTCGGGGCGACTGGCCCCTCCACTTT. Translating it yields CASSEVRGDWPLHF.

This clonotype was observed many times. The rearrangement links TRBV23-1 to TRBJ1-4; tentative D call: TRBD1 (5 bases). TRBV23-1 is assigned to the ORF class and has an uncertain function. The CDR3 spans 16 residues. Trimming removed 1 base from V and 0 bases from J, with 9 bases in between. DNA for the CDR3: TGCGCCAGCAGTCAATGGACAAAGTCAACTAATGAAAAACTGTTTTTT. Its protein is CASSQWTKSTNEKLFF.

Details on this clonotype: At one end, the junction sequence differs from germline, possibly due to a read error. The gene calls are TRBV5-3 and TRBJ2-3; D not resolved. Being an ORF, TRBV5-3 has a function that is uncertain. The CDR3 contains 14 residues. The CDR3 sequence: CASSFSLGTDTQYF. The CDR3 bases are TGTGCCAGCAGCTTTAGCTTAGGCACAGATACGCAGTATTTT.

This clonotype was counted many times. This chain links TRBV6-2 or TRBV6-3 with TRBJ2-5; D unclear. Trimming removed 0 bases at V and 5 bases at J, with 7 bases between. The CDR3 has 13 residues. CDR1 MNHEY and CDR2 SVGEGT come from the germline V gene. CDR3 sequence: CASSYSSRETQYF. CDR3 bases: TGTGCCAGCAGTTACTCGAGCCGGGAGACCCAGTACTTC.

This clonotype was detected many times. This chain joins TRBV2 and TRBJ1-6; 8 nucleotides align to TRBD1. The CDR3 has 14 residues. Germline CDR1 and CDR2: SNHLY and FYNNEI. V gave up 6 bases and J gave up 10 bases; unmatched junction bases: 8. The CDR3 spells CASRRTGTESPLHF. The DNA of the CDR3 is TGTGCCAGCAGACGGACAGGGACAGAATCACCCCTCCACTTT.

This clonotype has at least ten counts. CDR3 region: CASSQGGEETQYF. The CDR3 coding sequence is TGTGCCAGCAGCCAAGGTGGGGAAGAGACCCAGTACTTC. This chain links TRBV3-1 with TRBJ2-5; D remains ambiguous. The CDR3 loop spans 13 amino acids. V was cut by 1 base and J by 3 bases, with 6 bases left in between. Germline V gives CDR1 LGHDT, CDR2 YNNKEL (reference sequence).

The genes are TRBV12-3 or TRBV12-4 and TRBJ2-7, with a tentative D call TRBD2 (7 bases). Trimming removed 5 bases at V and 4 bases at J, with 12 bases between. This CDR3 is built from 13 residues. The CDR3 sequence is CASSQGGGYEQYF. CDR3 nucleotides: TGTGCCAGCAGTCAAGGGGGGGGTTACGAGCAGTACTTC.